Below, one T cell receptor beta chain is given with its context. The antigen is undetermined. This sample was taken from a study of siplizumab effects on memory and regulatory T cells. Whole-study results and caveats: Alloreactive sequences tracing back to unstimulated CD4+ memory cells fell significantly with siplizumab. A naive or memory phenotype could not be assigned to roughly 75-97% of the proliferating CD4+ or CD8+ clones. A minor share of alloreactive clones matched unstimulated subsets.

Clones were sequenced by immunoSEQ multiplex PCR, and TCRdb holds only the in-frame ones, with some missing. The sample yields some 81,000 clones, approximately 95% seen once. V dropped 3 bases and J dropped 0 bases, with 11 bases sitting between them. CDR3 length: 15 amino acids. Germline loops: CDR1 MNHNY, CDR2 SVGAGI (reference sequence). Material for sequencing was CD8+ T cells sorted from blood. The clonotype originates from a human donor in good health. V gene TRBV6-6 combines with J gene TRBJ1-1, with D uncertain. The CDR3 coding sequence is TGTGCCAGCAGTTATAACCCAGCCTTGAACACTGAAGCTTTCTTT. It yields the protein CASSYNPALNTEAFF.